The next 23 T cell receptor beta chains were all read from a single sample in a study of T-cell memory formation after mild COVID-19. TCRdb re-derived calls from the 5' RACE reads in MiXCR, one entry per CDR3 protein. The sample lists 300,000 to 350,000 distinct CDR3 sequences; roughly a fifth were seen once. The sequenced sample was PBMCs or a T cell subset sorted from them (not recorded which). All receptors come from a man aged 18 to 29 who had mild COVID-19 (a few samples of this study predate the infection). Cell type and time point are not known.

Only a few counts were recorded for this clonotype. The chain carries TRBV4-1 and TRBJ1-4; no definite D call. V was clipped by 0 bases and J by 13 bases, with 18 bases between them. The CDR3 spans 15 residues. CDR1 is MGHRA and CDR2 is YSYEKL in the germline V gene. CDR3 loop: CASSQEAHGAVRLFF. The CDR3 bases are TGCGCCAGCAGCCAAGAAGCTCACGGTGCCGTAAGACTGTTTTTT.

This clonotype was detected a few times. The gene calls are TRBV6-1 and TRBJ1-5; no reliable D call. With 7 bases removed from V and 0 bases from J, the gap between germline ends came to 13 bases. From germline, CDR1 is MNHNS and CDR2 SASEGT. The CDR3 has 15 residues. CDR3 bases: TGTGCCAGCATCGTCTTACCCTATAGCAATCAGCCCCAGCATTTT. Protein sequence: CASIVLPYSNQPQHF.

J is TRBJ1-5 and V is TRBV20-1; D possibly corresponds to TRBD1 (5 bases). The germline CDR1 and CDR2 sequences are DFQATT and SNEGSKA (reference sequence). Trimming shortened V by 2 bases and J by 2 bases, and 10 bases separated the two germline ends. This CDR3 comprises 14 residues. CDR3 DNA: TGCAGTGCTAGACGACAGTTGCGCAATCAGCCCCAGCATTTT. This encodes CSARRQLRNQPQHF.

This chain links TRBV7-9 with TRBJ2-7; D is unresolved. Between the trimmed V and J ends, which lost 6 bases and 3 bases, there was a span of 9 bases. Germline V lookup: CDR1 SEHNR, CDR2 FQNEAQ (reference sequence). The CDR3 has 12 amino acids. Here the CDR3 reads CASRGNGYEQYF. The DNA for the CDR3 is TGTGCCAGCAGGGGAAATGGCTACGAGCAGTACTTC.

A few counts support this clonotype. This chain joins TRBV7-2 and TRBJ2-3; D ambiguous. CDR1 and CDR2 from the germline V gene are SGHTA and FQGNSA. V lost 5 bases and J 2 bases, leaving 14 bases between the germline ends. The CDR3 loop spans 15 amino acids. The chain's CDR3 is CASSHSGRNTDTQYF. DNA of the CDR3: TGTGCCAGCAGCCATTCCGGACGAAACACAGATACGCAGTATTTT.

Only a few counts were recorded for this clonotype. The chain is built from TRBV7-3 and TRBJ2-1; 9 bases are shared with TRBD1. This CDR3 is 15 amino acids long. Germline V gene data show CDR1 as SGHTA and CDR2 as FQGTGA. V lost 5 bases and J lost 4; bases outside the gene matches: 6. CDR3 region: CASSLMTGGYNEQFF. The CDR3 region has the DNA TGTGCCAGCAGCCTGATGACAGGGGGGTACAATGAGCAGTTCTTC.

This clonotype turned up a few times. This chain links TRBV4-1 with TRBJ2-1; D is unresolved. CDR3 size: 12 residues. V lost 0 bases and J lost 8, with 5 bases in between. The germline V gene has CDR1 MGHRA and CDR2 YSYEKL. CDR3 residues: CASSQEAYEQFF. CDR3 DNA: TGCGCCAGCAGCCAAGAGGCTTATGAGCAGTTCTTC.

V usage is TRBV7-2 and J usage is TRBJ1-1; no reliable D call. The germline V gene encodes CDR1 SGHTA and CDR2 FQGNSA. Trimming stripped 5 bases from V and 4 bases from J, with 8 bases between. The CDR3 has 12 residues. CDR3 protein: CASSPRRTEAFF. CDR3 DNA: TGTGCCAGCAGCCCACGTCGCACTGAAGCTTTCTTT.

This clonotype was detected ten times or more. CDR3 amino acids: CASSPGTSYEQYF. The CDR3 DNA is TGTGCCAGCAGTCCCGGGACTTCCTACGAGCAGTACTTC. The chain joins TRBV12-3 or TRBV12-4 to TRBJ2-7, with a tentative D call TRBD2 (6 bases). This CDR3 comprises 13 residues. V was pared by 5 bases and J by 1 base, with 9 bases between.

This clonotype was observed a few times. The V and J genes are TRBV24-1 and TRBJ2-7; no reliable D call. The V end was cut by 1 base, the J end by 4 bases, with 7 bases between. The CDR3 extends over 13 amino acids. Germline CDR1 KGHDR, CDR2 SFDVKD. The CDR3 region is CATSDFDTYEQYF. The DNA of the CDR3 is TGTGCCACCAGTGATTTCGACACGTACGAGCAGTACTTC.

This clonotype was counted a few times. The rearrangement links TRBV14 to TRBJ2-7; the match to TRBD1 covers 8 bases. In germline, CDR1 is SGHDN, CDR2 FVKESK. J was trimmed by 6 bases and V by 4 bases; bases with no gene match: 5. The CDR3 sequence is 13 residues long. CDR3 residues: CASSPGQGGEQYF. In DNA, the CDR3 is TGTGCCAGCAGCCCCGGACAGGGCGGCGAGCAGTACTTC.

The genes are TRBV19 and TRBJ2-4; D may be TRBD2 (5 bases). CDR1 LNHDA and CDR2 SQIVND come from the germline V gene (reference sequence). Trimming cost V 6 bases and J 0 bases, with 12 bases left between them. The CDR3 contains 15 residues. The CDR3 coding sequence is TGTGCCAGTAGAGGGAGACAACCAGCCAAAAACATTCAGTACTTC. Translating gives CASRGRQPAKNIQYF.

This clonotype was counted ten times or more. The chain uses TRBV24-1 and TRBJ2-2, with 10 bases that match TRBD1. The CDR3 spans 13 residues. Losses at the gene ends were 9 bases for V and 3 bases for J; bases not matched to a gene: 0. Germline V gene lookup returns CDR1 KGHDR and CDR2 SFDVKD. The CDR3: CATGTGDTGELFF. The CDR3 DNA is TGTGCCACCGGGACAGGGGACACCGGGGAGCTGTTTTTT.

The V gene is TRBV12-3 or TRBV12-4, the J gene TRBJ1-2; D possibly corresponds to TRBD1 (5 bases). The CDR3 has 13 residues. Trimming removed 5 bases from V and 0 bases from J, with 7 bases in between. CDR3 region: CASSRDPNYGYTF. CDR3 sequence (DNA): TGTGCCAGCAGTCGGGACCCTAACTATGGCTACACCTTC.

The chain joins TRBV12-3 or TRBV12-4 to TRBJ2-1, with D possibly called TRBD1 or TRBD2 (6 bases each). The CDR3 is 14 amino acids. The V end lost 10 bases, the J end lost 2 bases, and 15 bases lay between the germline ends. CDR3 DNA: TGTGCCATCTACTCCGGGGGCACCTACAATGAGCAGTTCTTC. Translated, it gives CAIYSGGTYNEQFF.

This clonotype was seen many times. The rearrangement joins TRBV6-5 to TRBJ1-2; no clear D. The germline V gene has CDR1 MNHEY and CDR2 SVGAGI. Between the trimmed V and J ends, which lost 7 bases and 4 bases, there was a span of 19 bases. The CDR3 is 15 amino acids. This CDR3 is CASNEGGEEIYGYTF. In DNA form, the CDR3 reads TGTGCCAGCAACGAGGGCGGGGAGGAGATCTATGGCTACACCTTC.

This chain uses TRBV11-3 with TRBJ2-1; D is unresolved. Germline CDR1 and CDR2: SGHNT and YENEEA. V was trimmed by 6 bases and J by 0 bases, leaving 9 bases between them. The CDR3 spans 14 residues. The CDR3 reads CASSSRASYNEQFF. CDR3 coding DNA: TGTGCCAGCAGTTCAAGGGCCTCCTACAATGAGCAGTTCTTC. The entire variable domain, with the rest obtained from reference TRBV11-3 and TRBJ2-1, is as follows: EAGVVQSPRYKIIEKKQPVAFWCNPISGHNTLYWYLQNLGQGPELLIRYENEEAVDDSQLPKDRFSAERLKGVDSTLKIQPAELGDSAVYLCASSSRASYNEQFFGPGTRLTVL.

The chain employs TRBV7-6 and TRBJ2-7, with TRBD1 as a possible D gene (5 bases). Per the germline V gene, CDR1 is SGHVS and CDR2 is FNYEAQ. V lost 1 base to trimming and J lost 7 bases, with 14 bases between them. The CDR3 length is 14 residues. CDR3 DNA sequence: TGTGCCAGCAGCTTAGTCGGACACCTTGGAGAGCAGTACTTC. Protein product: CASSLVGHLGEQYF.

This clonotype was seen more than once but under ten times. The chain has TRBV12-3 or TRBV12-4 and TRBJ1-2, with 7 bases matching TRBD1. The length of the CDR3 is 14 residues. With 4 bases clipped from V and 7 bases from J, the junction kept 9 bases outside the gene matches. The CDR3 loop reads CASSWLLQGGGYTF. In DNA form, the CDR3 reads TGTGCCAGCAGTTGGCTCCTTCAGGGGGGTGGCTACACCTTC.

This clonotype showed up many times. V gene TRBV20-1 combines with J gene TRBJ1-2, with TRBD1 matching over 7 bases. In germline, CDR1 is DFQATT, CDR2 SNEGSKA (reference sequence). This CDR3 has 15 residues. The V segment lost 0 bases and the J segment 2 bases; nucleotides outside the gene matches: 6. CDR3 sequence reads: CSARDSARGNYGYTF. The CDR3 DNA reads TGCAGTGCTAGAGATTCGGCCAGGGGGAACTATGGCTACACCTTC.

The chain has TRBV5-5 and TRBJ2-3, with TRBD1 identical over 7 bases. The germline CDR1 and CDR2 sequences are SGHKS and YYEKEE (reference sequence). CDR3 length: 13 residues. Unmatched junction bases numbered 5, after V lost 5 bases and J lost 5 bases. CDR3 nucleotides: TGTGCCAGCAGTTCATGGACAGGAGATACGCAGTATTTT. It codes for CASSSWTGDTQYF.

This clonotype appeared once. The chain uses TRBV3-1 and TRBJ2-2; 8 nucleotides align to TRBD1. Losses at the gene ends were 4 bases for V and 2 bases for J; bases not matched to a gene: 9. CDR1 is LGHDT, CDR2 YNNKEL, per germline (reference sequence). The CDR3 length is 17 residues. This chain's CDR3 is CASSPSPGQANTGELFF. The CDR3 DNA follows: TGTGCCAGCAGCCCGTCCCCGGGACAGGCCAACACCGGGGAGCTGTTTTTT.

This chain connects TRBV25-1 to TRBJ2-5, with unresolved D. The CDR3 is made up of 14 amino acids. Germline V CDR1 and CDR2: MGHDK, SYGVNS. V was clipped by 2 bases and J by 5 bases, with 12 bases between them. CDR3 DNA: TGTGCCAGCAGTGAAACGGGTTCGAGGGAGACCCAGTACTTC. As protein: CASSETGSRETQYF.